These 6 T cell receptor beta chains came from one sample sequenced in a study of CD8+CD57+ T cells in acquired aplastic anemia. Patients chosen for sequencing had CD8+CD57+ cells that had expanded, as shown by flow cytometry. TCR beta VDJ combinations and CDR3 sequences were profiled from genomic DNA. TCRdb re-derived calls from the reads in MiXCR, one entry per CDR3 protein. The sample yields 200,000 to 250,000 distinct CDR3 sequences, approximately 51% seen once. The source material was sorted CD4+, CD8+, or CD8+CD57+ T cells (not recorded which) from PBMCs. Source of these receptors: a human donor with aplastic anemia.

The rearrangement uses TRBV19 and TRBJ2-5; D unresolved. CDR1 LNHDA and CDR2 SQIVND come from the germline V gene (reference sequence). The CDR3 runs to 13 residues. The V gene lost 5 bases and the J gene lost 5 bases, with 12 bases spanning the gap. The CDR3 DNA sequence: TGTGCCAGTAGTTCCGGATTGGGGGAGACCCAGTACTTC. Translated: CASSSGLGETQYF.

The V gene is TRBV5-5, the J gene TRBJ2-7, with TRBD1 as a possible D gene (6 bases). With 0 bases removed from V and 5 bases from J, the gap between germline ends came to 15 bases. CDR3 size: 15 residues. CDR1 SGHKS and CDR2 YYEKEE come from the germline V gene (reference sequence). CDR3: CASSLGDTPAHEQYF. The CDR3 nucleotides read TGTGCCAGCAGCTTGGGGGACACTCCAGCCCACGAGCAGTACTTC. The full variable domain, with the rest looked up from reference TRBV5-5 and TRBJ2-7, is DAGVTQSPTHLIKTRGQQVTLRCSPISGHKSVSWYQQVLGQGPQFIFQYYEKEERGRGNFPDRFSARQFPNYSSELNVNALLLGDSALYLCASSLGDTPAHEQYFGPGTRLTVT.

This chain links TRBV6-1 with TRBJ1-1, with D unresolved. The germline gives CDR1 MNHNS, CDR2 SASEGT. CDR3 size: 15 residues. V shed 7 bases and J shed 3 bases, with 18 bases lying between them. The CDR3: CASTAYTAIDTEAFF. CDR3 sequence (DNA): TGTGCCAGCACAGCCTACACAGCTATCGACACTGAAGCTTTCTTT.

In its sample, this clonotype was seen many times. The J gene is TRBJ2-1, the V gene TRBV15, with TRBD1 as a possible D gene (6 bases). Germline values: CDR1 LNHNV, CDR2 YYDKDF (reference sequence). The CDR3 is 17 residues long. V was clipped by 0 bases and J by 5 bases, with 17 bases between them. The CDR3 coding sequence is TGTGCCACCAGCAGAGATCGGACAGCCAGAACAGACAATGAGCAGTTCTTC. Its translation is CATSRDRTARTDNEQFF.

This chain links TRBV7-9 with TRBJ2-7, with no clear D. Germline assignment: CDR1 SEHNR and CDR2 FQNEAQ (reference sequence). V was trimmed by 6 bases and J by 6 bases, leaving 12 bases between them. This CDR3 has 12 amino acids. The CDR3 sequence is CASSPDRSEQYF. For the CDR3, the DNA is TGTGCCAGCAGTCCTGACCGCAGCGAGCAGTACTTC.

In this sample, this clonotype turned up many times. The rearrangement uses TRBV18 and TRBJ2-7; tentatively, D is TRBD1 (6 bases). The ends were cut back, 3 bases at V and 3 bases at J, with 12 bases in the middle. Looked up from germline, CDR1 is KGHSH and CDR2 is LQKENI. The CDR3 is made up of 14 amino acids. CDR3 in DNA: TGTGCCAGCTCACCCGCAGGGGTCTACTACGAGCAGTACTTC. Encoded protein: CASSPAGVYYEQYF. The full variable domain, rest sourced from reference TRBV18 and TRBJ2-7, is NAGVMQNPRHLVRRRGQEARLRCSPMKGHSHVYWYRQLPEEGLKFMVYLQKENIIDESGMPKERFSAEFPKEGPSILRIQQVVRGDSAAYFCASSPAGVYYEQYFGPGTRLTVT.